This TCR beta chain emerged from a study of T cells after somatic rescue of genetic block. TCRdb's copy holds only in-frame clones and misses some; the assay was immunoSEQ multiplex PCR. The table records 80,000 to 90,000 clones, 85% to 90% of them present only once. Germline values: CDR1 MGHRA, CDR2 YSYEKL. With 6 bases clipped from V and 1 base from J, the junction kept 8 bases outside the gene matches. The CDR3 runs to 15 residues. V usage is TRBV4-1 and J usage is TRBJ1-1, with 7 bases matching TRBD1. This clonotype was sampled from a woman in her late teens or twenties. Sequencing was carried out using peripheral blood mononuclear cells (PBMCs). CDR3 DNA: TGCGCCAGCAGGAACCCGGGACAGCAGAACACTGAAGCTTTCTTT. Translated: CASRNPGQQNTEAFF.